Each of the 15 T cell receptor beta chains below was sequenced from the same sample in a study of T-cell memory formation after mild COVID-19. TCRdb reanalysed the 5' RACE reads using MiXCR and keeps one entry per CDR3 protein. The sample shows 120,000 to 150,000 distinct CDR3 sequences, around 5.8% of them seen only once. The source material was PBMCs or a T cell subset sorted from them (not recorded which). The receptor source for this set is an adult woman who had mild COVID-19 (a few samples of this study predate the infection). Cell type and time point are not known.

This clonotype was seen more than once but under ten times. The rearrangement uses TRBV2 and TRBJ2-7, with D possibly being TRBD2 (5 bases). V lost 5 bases and J 4 bases, leaving 18 bases between the germline ends. The CDR3 runs to 15 residues. Germline V gives CDR1 SNHLY, CDR2 FYNNEI. The CDR3 region has the DNA TGTGCCAGCAGTCCCAACCCGGAGGTACTATACGAGCAGTACTTC. Encoded protein: CASSPNPEVLYEQYF.

This clonotype was seen a handful of times. J is TRBJ2-2 and V is TRBV27, with 7 bases fitting TRBD1. Losses at the gene ends were 3 bases for V and 4 bases for J; bases not matched to a gene: 2. Germline CDR1 is MNHEY and CDR2 is SMNVEV (reference sequence). The CDR3 covers 14 residues. CDR3 sequence: CASSLDRITGELFF. Here the CDR3 DNA reads TGTGCCAGCAGTTTGGACAGGATCACCGGGGAGCTGTTTTTT.

This clonotype was detected only a few times. V gene TRBV18 combines with J gene TRBJ2-5; D is possibly TRBD1 (5 bases). The length of the CDR3 is 15 residues. Germline V gives CDR1 KGHSH, CDR2 LQKENI. V was shortened by 2 bases and J by 5 bases, with 15 bases between the two germline ends. CDR3 in amino acids: CASSPAVGLRETQYF. For the CDR3, the DNA is TGTGCCAGCTCACCAGCCGTGGGGCTCCGCGAGACCCAGTACTTC.

This clonotype was counted ten times or more. The chain couples TRBV7-2 to TRBJ1-6, with a weak D call TRBD1 (5 bases). CDR1 and CDR2 (germline): SGHTA, FQGNSA. Trimming removed 0 bases at V and 12 bases at J, with 9 bases between. The CDR3 is 13 amino acids. CDR3 nucleotide sequence: TGTGCCAGCAGCTTAGCGGGGGGGTTACCCCTCCACTTT. Translating it yields CASSLAGGLPLHF.

This chain links TRBV12-3 or TRBV12-4 with TRBJ2-2, with D perhaps TRBD1 or TRBD2 (6 bases each). With 5 bases removed from V and 6 bases from J, the gap between germline ends came to 16 bases. The CDR3 spans 15 residues. The chain's CDR3 is CASSKTRGRPGELFF. CDR3 coding DNA: TGTGCCAGCAGTAAGACCCGGGGGCGACCCGGGGAGCTGTTTTTT.

The table lists this clonotype with many counts. J is TRBJ1-6 and V is TRBV6-6; 9 bases line up with TRBD1. The germline V gene has CDR1 MNHNY and CDR2 SVGAGI (reference sequence). This CDR3 has 16 residues. Trimming at V came to 0 bases and at J to 5 bases, leaving 2 bases not matched to a gene. CDR3 protein: CASSYSGQGNNSPLHF. The CDR3 coding sequence is TGTGCCAGCAGTTACTCCGGACAGGGGAATAATTCACCCCTCCACTTT.

A note on this clonotype: Possible read error: a much larger clone is one base away. The CDR3 DNA reads TGCGCCAGCAGCACCGTACAGGGTGACACCGGGGAGCTGTTTTTT. Translation: CASSTVQGDTGELFF. The chain carries TRBV5-1 and TRBJ2-2; tentatively, D is TRBD1 (6 bases). The CDR3 covers 15 residues. V lost 4 bases and J lost 3, with 13 bases in between. The V gene's germline CDR1 is SGHRS and CDR2 YFSETQ.

Many counts were recorded for this clonotype. The V call is TRBV5-1, the J call TRBJ2-3, with D perhaps TRBD2 (6 bases). The CDR3 covers 14 residues. Trimming took 4 bases from V and 1 from J, leaving 10 bases between them. Germline values: CDR1 SGHRS, CDR2 YFSETQ. CDR3 in amino acids: CASSPERGTDTQYF. Here the CDR3 DNA reads TGCGCCAGCAGCCCAGAGCGGGGCACAGATACGCAGTATTTT.

This clonotype was seen only a few times. The chain is built from TRBV7-2 and TRBJ2-1; TRBD2 is a possible D gene (6 bases). From germline, CDR1 is SGHTA and CDR2 FQGNSA. Deletions cut 6 bases from V and 6 bases from J, with 18 bases between. This CDR3 contains 15 residues. The CDR3 sequence is CASSASETRGNEQFF. Here the CDR3 DNA reads TGTGCCAGCAGTGCTTCCGAGACTAGGGGCAATGAGCAGTTCTTC.

This clonotype was seen a handful of times. The V call is TRBV5-1, the J call TRBJ2-2; D uncertain. This CDR3 is 16 amino acids long. Trimming took 3 bases from V and 0 from J, leaving 12 bases between them. CDR1 is SGHRS and CDR2 is YFSETQ in the germline V gene. In DNA form, the CDR3 reads TGCGCCAGCAGCTCACCGACTGGAACGAACACCGGGGAGCTGTTTTTT. Translated, it gives CASSSPTGTNTGELFF. The complete variable domain, with remaining parts taken from reference TRBV5-1 and TRBJ2-2, reads KAGVTQTPRYLIKTRGQQVTLSCSPISGHRSVSWYQQTPGQGLQFLFEYFSETQRNKGNFPGRFSGRQFSNSRSEMNVSTLELGDSALYLCASSSPTGTNTGELFFGEGSRLTVL.

Many counts were recorded for this clonotype. The CDR3 nucleotides read TGCGCCAGCAGCTTGGCCCAATTCGCCAATGAGCAGTTCTTC. It yields the protein CASSLAQFANEQFF. The rearrangement uses TRBV5-1 and TRBJ2-1, with D uncertain. The CDR3 contains 14 residues. V lost 0 bases and J lost 6, with 10 bases in between. The V gene's germline CDR1 is SGHRS and CDR2 YFSETQ. Using reference TRBV5-1 and TRBJ2-1 for the parts outside the CDR3, the full variable domain is KAGVTQTPRYLIKTRGQQVTLSCSPISGHRSVSWYQQTPGQGLQFLFEYFSETQRNKGNFPGRFSGRQFSNSRSEMNVSTLELGDSALYLCASSLAQFANEQFFGPGTRLTVL.

The chain joins TRBV7-3 to TRBJ2-1; 7 positions match TRBD1. Looked up from germline, CDR1 is SGHTA and CDR2 is FQGTGA. CDR3 length equals 16 residues. Trimming cost V 5 bases and J 6 bases; bases outside gene matches: 13. The CDR3 sequence: CASSPSTGFNPNEQFF. CDR3 nucleotides: TGTGCCAGCAGCCCGTCGACAGGGTTTAACCCCAATGAGCAGTTCTTC.

CDR3 residues: CASSLFRAAHSNQPQHF. CDR3 nucleotide sequence: TGCGCCAGCAGCTTGTTCAGGGCCGCTCATAGCAATCAGCCCCAGCATTTT. This chain links TRBV5-1 with TRBJ1-5, with D possibly matching TRBD1 (5 bases). CDR1 SGHRS and CDR2 YFSETQ come from the germline V gene. The CDR3 is 17 amino acids. Trimming took off 1 base at V and 0 bases at J, with 14 bases between the two ends.

This clonotype was observed a handful of times. The rearrangement uses TRBV23-1 and TRBJ2-7, with D uncertain. TRBV23-1 is an ORF; its function is uncertain. V lost 1 base and J lost 5, with 21 bases in between. The CDR3 is 17 residues long. In DNA form, the CDR3 reads TGCGCCAGCAGTCAATTTAAATCAAGACTGCTAGGCGACGAGCAGTACTTC. It is translated as CASSQFKSRLLGDEQYF.

In its sample, this clonotype was seen a few times. At one boundary the junction diverges from the germline segment, which might be a read error. The chain combines TRBV7-7 with TRBJ2-5; no reliable D call. The CDR3 extends over 12 amino acids. Germline-derived CDR1 and CDR2 are SSHAT and FNYEAQ (reference sequence). CDR3 region: CASSNGRETQYF. DNA for the CDR3: TGTGCTAGCAGCAATGGACGGGAGACCCAGTACTTC.